The present TCR beta chain was sequenced within a study of CD8 T cells in Susac syndrome. The multiple sclerosis controls were treatment-naive patients, and their relapsing-remitting disease was stable or active. TEMRA cells were FACS-enriched, while CD8+ and CD4+ T cells were negatively isolated. An input of about 0.45 to 1 ug of RNA was subjected to reverse transcription using random hexamers. The immunoSEQ assay covered 54 Vbeta and 13 Jbeta segments for CDR3. A single record per CDR3 protein comes from TCRdb applying MiXCR to the immunoSEQ multiplex PCR reads. The sample carries a few hundred thousand distinct CDR3 sequences, approximately 85% recorded once. This CDR3 is built from 14 residues. Trimming shortened V by 5 bases and J by 3 bases, and 11 bases separated the two germline ends. Germline CDR1 is MDHEN and CDR2 is SYDVKM.

The rearrangement joins TRBV28 to TRBJ1-5; unclear D gene. This clonotype was obtained from a human donor with multiple sclerosis. Sample: CD8+ T cells from PBMCs. CDR3 bases: TGTGCCAGCAGTCATGACGGGAACAATCAGCCCCAGCATTTT. Protein sequence: CASSHDGNNQPQHF.